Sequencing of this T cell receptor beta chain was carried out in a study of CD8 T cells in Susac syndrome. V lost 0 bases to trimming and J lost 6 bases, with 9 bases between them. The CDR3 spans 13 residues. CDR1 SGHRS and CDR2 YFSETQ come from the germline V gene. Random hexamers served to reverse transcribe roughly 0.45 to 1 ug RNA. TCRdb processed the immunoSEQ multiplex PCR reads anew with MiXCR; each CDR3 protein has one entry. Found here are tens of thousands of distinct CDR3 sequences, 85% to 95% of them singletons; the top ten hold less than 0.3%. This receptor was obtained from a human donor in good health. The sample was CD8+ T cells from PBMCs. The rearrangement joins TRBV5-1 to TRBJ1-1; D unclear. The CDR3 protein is CASSLAQKSEAFF. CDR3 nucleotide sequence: TGCGCCAGCAGCTTGGCTCAAAAGTCTGAAGCTTTCTTT.